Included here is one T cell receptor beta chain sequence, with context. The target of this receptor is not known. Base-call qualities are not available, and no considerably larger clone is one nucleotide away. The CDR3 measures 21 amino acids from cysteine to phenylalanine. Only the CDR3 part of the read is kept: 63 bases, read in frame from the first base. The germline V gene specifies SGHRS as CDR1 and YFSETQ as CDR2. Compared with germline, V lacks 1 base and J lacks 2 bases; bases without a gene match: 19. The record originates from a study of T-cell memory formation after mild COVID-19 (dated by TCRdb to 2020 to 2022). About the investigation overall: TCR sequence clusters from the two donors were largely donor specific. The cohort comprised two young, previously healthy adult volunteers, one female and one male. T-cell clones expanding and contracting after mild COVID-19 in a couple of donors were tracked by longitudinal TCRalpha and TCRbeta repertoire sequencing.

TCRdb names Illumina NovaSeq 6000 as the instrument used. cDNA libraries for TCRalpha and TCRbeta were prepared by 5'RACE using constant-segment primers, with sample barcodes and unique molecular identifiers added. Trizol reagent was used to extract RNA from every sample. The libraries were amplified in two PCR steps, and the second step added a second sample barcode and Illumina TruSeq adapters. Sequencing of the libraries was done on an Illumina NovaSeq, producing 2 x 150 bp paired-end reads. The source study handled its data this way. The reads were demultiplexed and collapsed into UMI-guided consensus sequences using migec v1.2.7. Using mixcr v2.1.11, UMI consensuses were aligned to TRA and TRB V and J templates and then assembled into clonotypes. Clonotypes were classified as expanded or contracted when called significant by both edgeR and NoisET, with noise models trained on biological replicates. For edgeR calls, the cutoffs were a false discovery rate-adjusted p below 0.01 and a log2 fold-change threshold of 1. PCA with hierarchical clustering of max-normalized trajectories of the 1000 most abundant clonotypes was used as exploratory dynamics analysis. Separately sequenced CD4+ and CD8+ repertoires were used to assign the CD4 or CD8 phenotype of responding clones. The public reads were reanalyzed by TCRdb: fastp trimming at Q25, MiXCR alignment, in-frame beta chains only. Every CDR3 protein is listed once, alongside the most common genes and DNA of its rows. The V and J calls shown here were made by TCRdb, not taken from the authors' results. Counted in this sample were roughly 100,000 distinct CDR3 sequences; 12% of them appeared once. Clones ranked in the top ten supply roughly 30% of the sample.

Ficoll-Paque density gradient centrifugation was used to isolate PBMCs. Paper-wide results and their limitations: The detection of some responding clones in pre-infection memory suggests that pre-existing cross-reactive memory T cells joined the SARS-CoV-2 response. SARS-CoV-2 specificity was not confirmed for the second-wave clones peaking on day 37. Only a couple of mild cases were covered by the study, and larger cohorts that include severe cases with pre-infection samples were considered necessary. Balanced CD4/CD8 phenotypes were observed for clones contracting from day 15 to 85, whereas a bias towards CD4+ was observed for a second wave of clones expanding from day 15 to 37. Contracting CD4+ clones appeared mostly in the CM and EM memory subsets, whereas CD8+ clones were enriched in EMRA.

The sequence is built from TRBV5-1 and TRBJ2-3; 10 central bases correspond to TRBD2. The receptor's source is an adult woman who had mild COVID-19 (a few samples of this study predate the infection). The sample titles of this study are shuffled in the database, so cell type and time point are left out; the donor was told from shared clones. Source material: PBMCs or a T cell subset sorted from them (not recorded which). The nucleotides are TGCGCCAGCAGCTTGATGTTATGGAGCGGGGGGGCCGTTCGGTACACAGATACGCAGTATTTT. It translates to CASSLMLWSGGAVRYTDTQYF.